This T cell receptor beta chain came from a study of shared clonotypes between healthy human individuals. J lost 0 bases, V lost 7 bases, and 5 bases had no gene match. CDR3 length: 15 amino acids. Germline assignment: CDR1 GTSNPN and CDR2 SVGIG (reference sequence). Clones were read by immunoSEQ multiplex PCR, and TCRdb kept only the in-frame ones, dropping some. The table records hundreds of thousands of clones, around three quarters of them present only once. The J gene is TRBJ2-1, the V gene TRBV30; 11 bases map to TRBD2. The sequenced sample consisted of PBMCs. The clonotype originates from a woman between 35 and 50 years old in good health. Some clones in this sample may be carry-over from other donors' samples. CDR3 nucleotides: TGTGCCTCCTCAACTAGCGGGAGCTCCTACAATGAGCAGTTCTTC. Its translation: CASSTSGSSYNEQFF.